Listed below are T cell receptor beta chains from one sample, sequenced in a study of T cells expressing NK-cell markers. After re-calling the 5' RACE reads, TCRdb lists one entry per CDR3 protein, DNA absent. The repertoire table contains 350,000 to 450,000 distinct CDR3 sequences. Sequenced material: blood T cells: a sorted CD56 or NKG2C T cell subset, CD4+ or CD8+ T cells, or bulk PBMC T cells (not recorded which). The source of these receptors is a man aged 18 to 69 in good health. The CDR3 runs from the conserved cysteine through the conserved F or W. Each record gives: V gene, J gene, CDR3 protein.

V: TRBV20-1
J: TRBJ1-2
CDR3: CSAFLGQGNAGYTF

V: TRBV7-9
J: TRBJ2-3
CDR3: CASSLFLAASTDTQYF

V: TRBV12-3/TRBV12-4
J: TRBJ2-7
CDR3: CASSRSGGALDEQYF

V: TRBV5-1
J: TRBJ2-1
CDR3: CASSLGYGFSYNEQFF

V: TRBV12-3/TRBV12-4
J: TRBJ2-7
CDR3: CASSLRTPGTYEQYF

V: TRBV27
J: TRBJ2-3
CDR3: CASTPPRRGGLSNTQYF

V: TRBV20-1
J: TRBJ2-6
CDR3: CSASSAYSGANVLTF

V: TRBV5-6
J: TRBJ2-3
CDR3: CASSLLGGPEDTQYF

V: TRBV7-9
J: TRBJ2-4
CDR3: CASSPGGGGNIQYF

V: TRBV9
J: TRBJ2-4
CDR3: CASSPRDRDFGNIQYF

V: TRBV5-1
J: TRBJ1-2
CDR3: CASSLDNYGYTF

V: TRBV27
J: TRBJ1-2
CDR3: CASSLSKANANYGYTF

V: TRBV2
J: TRBJ2-7
CDR3: CASSGAQSSYEQYF

V: TRBV20-1
J: TRBJ1-1
CDR3: CSARDGGGGNTEAFF

V: TRBV19
J: TRBJ2-3
CDR3: CASSINGPDTQYF

V: TRBV19
J: TRBJ2-1
CDR3: CASKLGTGTYNEQFF

V: TRBV12-3/TRBV12-4
J: TRBJ2-3
CDR3: CASRFKGPYISGGTNTQYF

V: TRBV27
J: TRBJ2-7
CDR3: CASRSHITYEQYF

V: TRBV29-1
J: TRBJ1-1
CDR3: CSVRGPGVNTEAFF

V: TRBV27
J: TRBJ2-7
CDR3: CASSLRAGVQAEQYF

V: TRBV7-9
J: TRBJ1-4
CDR3: CASSREGTTNEKLFF

V: TRBV15
J: TRBJ2-3
CDR3: CATSRGMGQISTDTQYF

V: TRBV15
J: TRBJ1-1
CDR3: CATSRDRGVTEAFF

V: TRBV18
J: TRBJ2-6
CDR3: CASSQQVSSGANVLTF

V: TRBV5-1
J: TRBJ1-5
CDR3: CASSLGGGLSNQPQHF

V: TRBV9
J: TRBJ2-7
CDR3: CASSRTIGRSYEQYF

V: TRBV20-1
J: TRBJ2-7
CDR3: CSARDGRTIEGEQYF

V: TRBV3-1
J: TRBJ2-1
CDR3: CASSPRGALGNEQFF

V: TRBV19
J: TRBJ1-1
CDR3: CASNKGGTVGAEAFF

V: TRBV4-1
J: TRBJ1-2
CDR3: CASSQRYSLNYGYTF

V: TRBV20-1
J: TRBJ1-1
CDR3: CSARDPRGNTEAFF

V: TRBV2
J: TRBJ2-1
CDR3: CARSDSGGAYNEQFF